The 10 T cell receptor beta chains listed next were all sequenced from one sample in a study of regulatory T cells in long-lasting Graves disease. Specified time point: newly diagnosed GD, antithyroid drugs for less than 3 months. Scientists built the TCR library using RNA that was extracted from PBMCs. Arm-PCR of CDR3 regions and iRepertoire HTBI primers were used to build TCR beta libraries. In TCRdb, the multiplex PCR reads were re-called with MiXCR into one record per CDR3 protein. The sample includes fewer than 500,000 distinct CDR3 sequences, around 15% of them seen just once. The same specimen was also included in a second study, on T cells in Graves' hyperthyroidism and ophthalmopathy.

Sequencing was performed on peripheral blood mononuclear cells (PBMCs), taken at new diagnosis, from a patient treated with antithyroid drugs. The source is a man aged 35 to 55 with Graves disease.

This clonotype was counted between two and nine times. V usage is TRBV9 and J usage is TRBJ1-1, with TRBD1 matching 7 bases. CDR3 size: 16 residues. Germline V lookup: CDR1 SGDLS, CDR2 YYNGEE. Losses at the gene ends were 4 bases for V and 5 bases for J; bases not matched to a gene: 14. The CDR3 here is CASSRTGQVKGTEAFF. The CDR3 DNA is TGTGCCAGCAGCCGTACCGGACAGGTCAAAGGGACTGAAGCTTTCTTT.

This chain joins TRBV5-1 and TRBJ2-1; D is perhaps TRBD2 (7 bases). The CDR3 length is 17 residues. CDR1 is SGHRS, CDR2 YFSETQ, per germline. Trimming shortened V by 3 bases and J by 7 bases, and 23 bases separated the two germline ends. The CDR3 spells CASSSSLQGLTWNEQFF. DNA for the CDR3: TGCGCCAGCAGCTCATCCTTACAGGGACTAACCTGGAATGAGCAGTTCTTC.

The rearrangement joins TRBV5-1 to TRBJ2-2, with 9 bases fitting TRBD2. The CDR3 spans 16 residues. Trimming cost V 2 bases and J 14 bases; bases outside gene matches: 16. Per germline, CDR1 SGHRS and CDR2 YFSETQ. This chain's CDR3 is CASSFIAGDITEELFF. The CDR3 DNA sequence: TGCGCCAGCAGCTTTATAGCGGGAGATATCACCGAGGAACTGTTTTTT.

This clonotype has at least ten counts. The V gene is TRBV7-8, the J gene TRBJ2-3; D tentatively reads TRBD1 or TRBD2 (5 bases each). V was clipped by 1 base and J by 1 base, with 9 bases between them. Germline CDR1 reads SGHVS; CDR2 reads FQNEAQ. The CDR3 contains 15 residues. The CDR3 DNA reads as TGTGCCAGCAGCTTAGAGCCGGGACGCACAGATACGCAGTATTTT. Translated: CASSLEPGRTDTQYF.

As for this clonotype: An end of the junction differs from the germline gene, which may be a read error. The V call is TRBV20-1, the J call TRBJ1-1, with 8 bases lining up with TRBD1. The CDR3 consists of 15 residues. Germline V gene sequence: CDR1 DFQATT, CDR2 SNEGSKA (reference sequence). The CDR3 reads CGARDRTGRDTEAFF. The CDR3 nucleotides read TGCGGTGCTAGAGATCGGACAGGGCGCGACACTGAAGCTTTCTTT.

This clonotype has a count of ten or more. The chain couples TRBV3-1 to TRBJ2-7; unclear D gene. The ends were cut back, 2 bases at V and 3 bases at J, with 11 bases in the middle. Germline V gives CDR1 LGHDT, CDR2 YNNKEL (reference sequence). The CDR3 runs 14 residues. The CDR3 coding sequence is TGTGCCAGCAGCCAACCCTCAGAGATCTACGAGCAGTACTTC. Its protein is CASSQPSEIYEQYF.

The rearrangement joins TRBV6-1 to TRBJ2-2; unclear D gene. Germline V CDR1 and CDR2: MNHNS, SASEGT. V was shortened by 6 bases and J by 6 bases, with 14 bases between the two germline ends. This CDR3 has 14 amino acids. CDR3 DNA: TGTGCCAGCAGCCACACCTTCTCAGCCGGGGAGCTGTTTTTT. Translating it yields CASSHTFSAGELFF.

Worth noting for this clonotype: A much larger clone sits a single nucleotide away, making a read error possible. This chain uses TRBV6-1 with TRBJ1-1, with D possibly TRBD1 on 6 matching bases. Trimming cost V 7 bases and J 7 bases, with 16 bases left between them. From germline, CDR1 is MNHNS and CDR2 SASEGT. This CDR3 is built from 13 residues. The DNA of the CDR3 is TGTGCCAGCAATACGATCAGGGGATATGAAGCTTTCTTT. It yields the protein CASNTIRGYEAFF.

Remarks on this clonotype: Since a much larger clone is just one base distant, this may be a read error. This chain uses TRBV28 with TRBJ2-7; D not resolved. Deletions cut 5 bases from V and 6 bases from J, with 11 bases between. The CDR3 is made up of 12 amino acids. The germline gives CDR1 MDHEN, CDR2 SYDVKM. The CDR3 nucleotides are TGTGCCAGCAGTAGGGTCCAACCCGAGCAGTACTTC. It is translated as CASSRVQPEQYF.

This clonotype was counted ten times or more. The chain is built from TRBV29-1 and TRBJ1-1; no clear D. The V and J ends lost 5 bases and 1 base respectively, with 11 bases between them. There are 13 residues in the CDR3. The V gene's germline CDR1 is SQVTM and CDR2 ANQGSEA. CDR3 loop: CSVWRDKNTEAFF. In DNA form, the CDR3 reads TGCAGCGTTTGGAGGGATAAGAACACTGAAGCTTTCTTT.